A single sample is the source of the 7 T cell receptor beta chains below, sequenced in a study of a mutant IDH1 vaccine in newly diagnosed glioma. The time point is: baseline, week 1 (first vaccination visit). The sample's treatment: pre-vaccination baseline after standard-of-care therapy. TCRdb keeps only in-frame clones here, not all; method: immunoSEQ multiplex PCR. The sample has about 38,000 clones, approximately 78% seen once. Here the sequenced sample was PBMCs, taken from a glioma patient treated with radiotherapy, temozolomide or both. Every receptor here comes from a man aged 35-49 years with glioma. Some clones in this sample may be carry-over from other donors' samples.

The V call is TRBV7-6, the J call TRBJ1-5; D is unclear. V was pared by 6 bases and J by 6 bases, with 12 bases between. The CDR3 contains 13 residues. From germline, CDR1 is SGHVS and CDR2 FNYEAQ. The CDR3 DNA follows: TGTGCCAGCAGGGCGGGGTCTGCTCAGCCCCAGCATTTT. Amino acids: CASRAGSAQPQHF.

This clone appeared a single time. This chain uses TRBV5-1 with TRBJ1-2; 8 bases fit TRBD1. The CDR3 is made up of 15 amino acids. CDR1 is SGHRS and CDR2 is YFSETQ in the germline V gene. V was clipped by 2 bases and J by 6 bases; unmatched bases: 9. This CDR3 reads CASSLRAGGDDGYTF. DNA of the CDR3: TGCGCCAGCAGCTTACGGGCAGGGGGCGACGATGGCTACACCTTC.

The chain combines TRBV27 with TRBJ1-3; D might be TRBD1 (5 bases). The CDR3 totals 13 residues. Per the germline V gene, CDR1 is MNHEY and CDR2 is SMNVEV (reference sequence). V lost 5 bases to trimming and J lost 3 bases, with 8 bases between them. The CDR3, as DNA: TGTGCCAGCAGTCCGGGACTTGGAAACACCATATATTTT. This translates into CASSPGLGNTIYF.

This rearrangement joins TRBV27 to TRBJ1-2; D might be TRBD1 (6 bases). This CDR3 has 14 residues. Trimming removed 9 bases at V and 3 bases at J, with 17 bases between. In germline, CDR1 is MNHEY, CDR2 SMNVEV (reference sequence). CDR3 DNA sequence: TGTGCCAGGGGGGGGCAGGGAAAATACTATGGCTACACCTTC. The encoded protein is CARGGQGKYYGYTF.

This sequence joins TRBV6-5 and TRBJ1-2; D not certain. Germline V CDR1 and CDR2: MNHEY, SVGAGI. This CDR3 is built from 13 residues. V gave up 2 bases and J gave up 5 bases, with 9 bases separating them. The CDR3 reads CASSYAYWYGYTF. DNA for the CDR3: TGTGCCAGCAGTTACGCTTACTGGTATGGCTACACCTTC.

The J gene is TRBJ2-5, the V gene TRBV5-1; D ambiguous. Germline CDR1 reads SGHRS; CDR2 reads YFSETQ. The CDR3 has 13 amino acids. Trimming took 4 bases from V and 5 from J, leaving 12 bases between them. In DNA form, the CDR3 reads TGCGCCAGCAGCCCACTCGGCTTTGAGACCCAGTACTTC. It yields the protein CASSPLGFETQYF.

J is TRBJ2-6 and V is TRBV7-9; D might be TRBD1 (6 bases). The CDR3 has 15 residues. V lost 7 bases to trimming and J lost 2 bases, with 12 bases between them. Germline V gene lookup returns CDR1 SEHNR and CDR2 FQNEAQ (reference sequence). CDR3 region: CASTQYRAGANVLTF. The CDR3 DNA follows: TGTGCCAGCACACAATACAGGGCTGGGGCCAACGTCCTGACTTTC.